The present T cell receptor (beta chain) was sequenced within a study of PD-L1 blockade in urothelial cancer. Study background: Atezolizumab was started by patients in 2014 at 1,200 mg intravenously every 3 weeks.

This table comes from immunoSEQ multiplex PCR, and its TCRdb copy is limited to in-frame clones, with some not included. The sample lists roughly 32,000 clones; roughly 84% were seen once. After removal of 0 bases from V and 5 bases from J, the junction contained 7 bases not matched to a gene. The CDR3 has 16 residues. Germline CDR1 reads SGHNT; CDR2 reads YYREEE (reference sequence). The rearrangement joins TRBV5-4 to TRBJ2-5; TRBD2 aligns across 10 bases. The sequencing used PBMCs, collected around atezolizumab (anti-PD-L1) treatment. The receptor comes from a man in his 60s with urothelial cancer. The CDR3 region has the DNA TGTGCCAGCAGCTTGGCCGCTAGCGGGGGCTGGGAGACCCAGTACTTC. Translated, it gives CASSLAASGGWETQYF.